This TCR beta chain was identified in a study of blood T cells in healthy people across ages. Whole-study context: About one barcoded beta molecule was captured per two T cells (by template switching). General study findings and limits: TCR beta diversity correlated strongly with naive T cell percentage. Donors of long life had a larger count of naive CD4+ cells and greater diversity than aged donors.

CDR1 MNHEY and CDR2 SMNVEV come from the germline V gene (reference sequence). The CDR3 runs to 13 residues. V lost 6 bases to trimming and J lost 0 bases, with 7 bases between them. Then a second PCR, running roughly 7 to 12 cycles, was carried out with a sample-barcoded 5' primer and a J-beta primer mix. TCRdb recomputed calls from the 5' RACE reads with MiXCR, one row per CDR3 protein. The top ten clones hold 18% of a sample with more than 500,000 distinct CDR3 sequences, roughly a quarter of them seen once. A word on this clonotype: What it binds is unknown.

The material sequenced was blood. The chain has TRBV27 and TRBJ2-3; D not certain. The receptor's source is a woman in her 70s in good health. This chain's CDR3 is CASSRPSTDTQYF. CDR3 sequence (DNA): TGTGCCAGCAGCAGGCCCAGCACAGATACGCAGTATTTT.